The entry that follows covers one T cell receptor beta chain sequence. This clone has just a few counts. The antigen this receptor binds is unknown. The gene nomenclature and germline references here are murine. The read finishes 4 residues shy of the CDR3 end, and the germline J gene is used to complete it. V is cut by 0 bases and J by 0 bases, and the space between the germline ends is 9 bases. Per the germline V gene (reference sequence), LGHNA is the CDR1 and YNLKQL is the CDR2. Counted from cysteine to phenylalanine, this CDR3 has 15 amino acids. Part of the CDR3 DNA is given, 33 bases translated from base 1. Pooled mouse cutaneous lymph node cells were stained for CD4, CD8alpha, NKG2D, NKG2ACE and other markers and were then sorted on a BD Influx. This specimen comes from a study of CD8+ T cells in alopecia areata (dated by TCRdb to between 2018 and 2020). Study-level background: Skin from C3H/HeJ donors with spontaneous alopecia (roughly 6-12 months old) was grafted onto female C3H/HeJ recipients aged about 7-11 weeks. TCRbeta CDR3 regions were amplified by immunoSEQ multiplex PCR with 35 Vbeta forward and 13 Jbeta reverse primers. The RNA source kit depended on sample type: the PAXgene miRNA kit for fixed scalp, the miRNeasy kit for PBMCs, and the RNeasy kit for mouse skin. High-throughput TCRbeta sequencing was used to examine T cell clonal expansion in alopecia areata in both the C3H/HeJ mouse model and human patients. Scalp clonality was compared across normal scalp (n=4), patchy alopecia areata scalp (n=8), and alopecia totalis/universalis scalp (n=8). On the human side, TCRbeta sequencing was run on scalp tissue and on sorted CD4+ and CD8+ peripheral blood T cells from healthy controls and from alopecia areata patients with either patchy or totalis/universalis disease.

The library was produced with the immunoSEQ multiplex PCR assay. To provide template for TCR sequencing, every sample had RNA extracted and reverse transcribed into cDNA. SuperScript III was used for first-strand cDNA synthesis, primed with a 2:1 mix of oligo-dT and random hexamers. A synthetic immune receptor repertoire was used to measure amplification bias, and any remaining bias was corrected computationally. Sequencing of the libraries was done on Illumina HiSeq using 60 bp reads that spanned the CDR3 and were read from J toward V. The authors' pipeline ran thus. Raw reads were preprocessed to remove errors, and CDR3 was defined according to IMGT conventions as the region from the conserved cysteine to phenylalanine. Clonality was computed by normalizing Shannon entropy by log2 of the number of productive unique TCRs and subtracting the result from 1. Scalp TCRbeta sequences were cross-referenced with sorted blood CD4 and CD8 repertoires so that the CD4 or CD8 identity of scalp clones could be inferred. TCRdb retrieved this table from immuneACCESS and kept in-frame rearrangements only. Not all clones are present; in checked studies, unresolved V genes account for under half, and no reason is known for the remainder. The V and J calls and clone size come from that table; D and trimming were worked out from the DNA. This sample was tabulated with 290,000 or so clones, among which there are no singletons. The ten largest clones take up about 1.1% of the sample.

Study-wide conclusions, independent of this receptor: Unlike mouse skin, where gammadelta T cells dominate, normal human skin contains resident alphabeta T cells that get sequenced too, which complicates analysis of the scalp TCR repertoire. Compared with normal scalp, lesional scalp had higher clonality and more expanded CD8+ clones, particularly in alopecia totalis/universalis, a pattern that suggests antigenic drive. TCR sequences shared between patients were less clear than in mice, possibly partly because of HLA diversity in the patient population.

Sequenced sample: CD4+ T cells sorted from a lymph node. The V gene is TRBV5 and the J gene is TRBJ2-7, and possibly TRBD1, on 5 matching bases. This TCR came from a C3H/HeJ mouse with alopecia areata. Members of this strain share the MHC haplotype H2-k. The part of the CDR3 DNA that was read is TGTGCCAGCAGCCAAGAAGGGGTGGGCTCCTAT. Its coded protein is CASSQEGVGSY. The complete CDR3 reads CASSQEGVGSYEQYF.